This T cell receptor beta chain was identified in a study of blood T cell repertoires in COVID-19. Across the whole study: Some COVID-19 samples were acute and others convalescent; all came from the United States, Italy and Spain. Nucleic acid was either cDNA or gDNA, and it came from T cells, B-cell-depleted T cells, or PBMCs.

Authors' processing steps: Amplifying reference gene primers gave estimates of nucleated cell counts. The assay was immunoSEQ multiplex PCR, and TCRdb's table has in-frame clones only and misses some. V, J and clone size derive from that table, while D and trimming were established from the DNA sequence. The sample yields more than 150,000 clones, more than 70% seen once. CDR1 is LNHDA and CDR2 is SQIVND in the germline V gene (reference sequence). Germline trimming cut 6 bases from V and 6 bases from J; bases unmatched to any gene: 12. The CDR3 is 17 amino acids. This sequence joins TRBV19 and TRBJ2-1; 12 bases fit TRBD2. The sample consisted of peripheral blood. The clonotype comes from a man aged 60-69 years with acute or convalescent COVID-19. The CDR3 bases are TGTGCCAGTAGGCCTAGCGGGGGGGCCCCTACCCTCAATGAGCAGTTCTTC. It translates to CASRPSGGAPTLNEQFF.